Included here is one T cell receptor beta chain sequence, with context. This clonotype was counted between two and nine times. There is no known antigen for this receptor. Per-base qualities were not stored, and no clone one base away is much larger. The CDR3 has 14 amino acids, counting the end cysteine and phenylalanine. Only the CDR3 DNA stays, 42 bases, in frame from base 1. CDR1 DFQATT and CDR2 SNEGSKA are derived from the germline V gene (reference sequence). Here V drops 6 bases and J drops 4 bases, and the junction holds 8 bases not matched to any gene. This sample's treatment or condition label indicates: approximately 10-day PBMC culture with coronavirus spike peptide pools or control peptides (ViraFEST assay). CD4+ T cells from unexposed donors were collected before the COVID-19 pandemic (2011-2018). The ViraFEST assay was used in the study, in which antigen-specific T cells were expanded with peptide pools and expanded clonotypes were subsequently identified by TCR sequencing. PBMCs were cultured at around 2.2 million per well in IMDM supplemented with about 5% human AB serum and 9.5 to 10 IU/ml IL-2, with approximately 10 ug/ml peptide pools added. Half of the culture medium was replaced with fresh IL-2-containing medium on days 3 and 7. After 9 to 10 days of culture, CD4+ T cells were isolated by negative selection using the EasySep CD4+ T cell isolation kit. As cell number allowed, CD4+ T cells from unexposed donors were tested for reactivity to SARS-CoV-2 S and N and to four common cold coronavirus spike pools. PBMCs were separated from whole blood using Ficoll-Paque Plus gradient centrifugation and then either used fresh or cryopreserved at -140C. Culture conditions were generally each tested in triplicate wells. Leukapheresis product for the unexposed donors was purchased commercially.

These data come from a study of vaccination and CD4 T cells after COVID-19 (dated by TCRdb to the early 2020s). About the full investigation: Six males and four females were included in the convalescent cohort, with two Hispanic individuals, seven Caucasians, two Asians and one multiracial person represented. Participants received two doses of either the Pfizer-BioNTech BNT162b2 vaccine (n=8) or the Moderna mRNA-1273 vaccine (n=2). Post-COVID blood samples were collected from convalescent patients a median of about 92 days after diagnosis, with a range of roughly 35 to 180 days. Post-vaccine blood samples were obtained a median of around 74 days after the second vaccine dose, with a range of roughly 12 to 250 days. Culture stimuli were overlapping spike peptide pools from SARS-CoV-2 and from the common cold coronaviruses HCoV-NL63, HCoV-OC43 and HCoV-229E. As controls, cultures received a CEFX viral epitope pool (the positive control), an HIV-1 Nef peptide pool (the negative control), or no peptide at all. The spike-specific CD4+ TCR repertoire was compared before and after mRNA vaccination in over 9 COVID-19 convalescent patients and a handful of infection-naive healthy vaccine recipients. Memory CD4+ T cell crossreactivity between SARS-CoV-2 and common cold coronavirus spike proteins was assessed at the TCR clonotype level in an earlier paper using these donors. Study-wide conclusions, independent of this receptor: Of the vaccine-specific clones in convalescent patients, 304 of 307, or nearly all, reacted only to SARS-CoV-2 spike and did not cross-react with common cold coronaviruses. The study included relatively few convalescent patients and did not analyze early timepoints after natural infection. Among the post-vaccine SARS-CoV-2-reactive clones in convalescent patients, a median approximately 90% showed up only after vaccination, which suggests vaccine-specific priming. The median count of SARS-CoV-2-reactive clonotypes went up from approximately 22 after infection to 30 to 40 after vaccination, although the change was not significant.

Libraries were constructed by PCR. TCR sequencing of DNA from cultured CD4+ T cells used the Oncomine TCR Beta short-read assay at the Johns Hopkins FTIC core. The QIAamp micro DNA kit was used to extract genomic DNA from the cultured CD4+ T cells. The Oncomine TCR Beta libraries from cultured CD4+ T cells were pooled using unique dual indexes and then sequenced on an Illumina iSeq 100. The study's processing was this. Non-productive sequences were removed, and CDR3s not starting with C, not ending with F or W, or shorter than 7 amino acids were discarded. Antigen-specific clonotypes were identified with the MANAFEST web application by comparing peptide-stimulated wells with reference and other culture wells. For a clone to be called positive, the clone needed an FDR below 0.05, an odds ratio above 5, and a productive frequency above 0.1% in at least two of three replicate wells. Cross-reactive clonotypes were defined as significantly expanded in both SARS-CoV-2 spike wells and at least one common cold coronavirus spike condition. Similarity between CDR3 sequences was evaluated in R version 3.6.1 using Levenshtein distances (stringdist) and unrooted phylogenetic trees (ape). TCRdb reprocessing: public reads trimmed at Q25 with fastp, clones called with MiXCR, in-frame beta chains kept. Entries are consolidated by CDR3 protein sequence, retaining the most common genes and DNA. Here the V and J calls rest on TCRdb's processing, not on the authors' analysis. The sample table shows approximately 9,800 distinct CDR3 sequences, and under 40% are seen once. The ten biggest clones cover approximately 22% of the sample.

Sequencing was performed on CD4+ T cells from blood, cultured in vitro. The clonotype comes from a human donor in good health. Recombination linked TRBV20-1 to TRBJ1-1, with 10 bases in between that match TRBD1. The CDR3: CSATATGGGTEAFF. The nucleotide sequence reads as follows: TGCAGTGCGACGGCGACAGGGGGCGGCACTGAAGCTTTCTTT.